This T cell receptor (beta chain) was captured by sequencing in a study of cytomegalovirus exposure and HLA in healthy donors listed by TCRdb under 2017. Broadly, across the study: An earlier analysis of some 600 of the donors reported about 300 Gb of sequence data and about 120 million unique TCR beta sequences obtained from roughly 170 million T cells. An early release that covered roughly 600 HLA-typed donors contained around 330 gigabases of sequencing data and about 93 million unique TCR sequences. Of the roughly 390 genotyped donors, approximately 80% were placed in the genetic ancestry cluster associated with self-reported Caucasian donors. The aim of the study was to test whether cataloging public T cell receptors could identify signatures of past pathogen exposure. The study used immunosequencing to profile the T cell repertoires of around 600 subjects and linked those repertoires to cytomegalovirus serostatus. In addition to the first cohort of 666 subjects, a separate validation cohort of 120 different subjects was used. High-throughput TCR immunosequencing, statistical association of individual TCRs with disease status, and machine learning were combined to predict cytomegalovirus infection status. To study patterns of TCR occurrence, a later analysis re-analyzed previously published TCR beta repertoires from 600 to 750 donors and added high-resolution HLA genotyping. In the later analysis, no new phenotypic data were used to find candidate immune exposures; instead, reliance was placed on TCR beta sequences and their occurrence across donors. An earlier analysis of 587 of the donors used high-throughput TCR beta sequencing to judge whether each TCR beta V gene segment behaved as functional or pseudogenic. Donor age, sex, ethnicity and CMV serostatus were compiled alongside the repertoire data. A later genetic analysis took genome-wide SNP genotypes for about three fifths of the roughly 670 donors and used that subset as a discovery cohort. Every repertoire in the discovery cohort had been generated on one and the same sequencing platform. Both class I and class II loci were covered by HLA typing, at four-digit resolution. Typing coverage differed by locus: A, B, C, DRB1 and DQB1 were typed in about 629-640 donors, DQA1 in 500 to 550, DPA1 in 600 to 610, and DPB1 in just under 490. A handful of DR-DQ haplotypes were handled as single units for association and clustering because linkage in the cohort was strong. Across 300 to 400 genotyped donors of the cohort, an average of about 240,000 unique TCR beta nucleotide sequences per donor were sequenced, and roughly 20% of those sequences were non-productive. Points the paper makes about the study in general: Because HLA typing was unavailable for some donors at each locus, only the typed subset was used in association tests. At a false discovery rate of 0.05, a later analysis linked some 18,000 TCR beta sequences to specific HLA alleles. In the study, some 160 TCR beta chains were listed as associated with cytomegalovirus. It was suggested by the authors that the approach could potentially be generalized to other disease states and immunological phenotypes. In a later genetic analysis, fewer N-insertions in productive TCRs were reported among donors in an Asian-associated ancestry cluster than the roughly 700-donor mean. V-gene and J-gene trimming of TCR beta chains was associated with a missense DCLRE1C variant in a later genetic analysis, and the association was replicated in an independent cohort. The classifier was reported to diagnose cytomegalovirus status with high specificity and sensitivity in both the original and validation cohorts. The presence/absence analyses assumed that sequencing depth was roughly uniform across donors, and that assumption may not be true. An earlier analysis of approximately 540 of the donors showed that most TCR beta V segments appeared in productive rearrangements either about 90% or about 30% of the time, which broadly matched IMGT annotations. Several of the top co-occurrence clusters appeared to be linked to parvovirus B19, influenza, CMV and Epstein-Barr virus, according to a later analysis. In vitro tests confirmed that a few of the cytomegalovirus-associated TCR beta chains recognize cytomegalovirus antigens. Some IMGT-functional V segments, including TRBV6-2 and TRBV6-3, could not be told apart with the 87-base-pair reads, so those segments were excluded. Fewer than 20 rarely observed V segments, including chromosome 9 orphons, were excluded from the earlier analysis of approximately 500 of the donors because counts were too low. While some public TCRs were present in many individuals, most TCR sequences turned up only very rarely across donors. In a later analysis, HLA-associated TCR beta chains were found to be more clonally expanded and to have lower generation probabilities than equally common non-associated chains. A group of highly shared sequence variants was considered likely to be a technical artifact of the sequencing pipeline. A later analysis found that most CMV-associated TCR beta chains appeared HLA-restricted, with HLA associations seemingly driven largely by CMV exposure. Linkage disequilibrium might explain the correlated functional status among segregating V segments, but an unknown experimental factor could not be excluded. Only TCR beta chains were sequenced in this cohort, and the absence of alpha or paired-chain data limited detectable features. When HLA alleles, especially DR and DQ, strongly co-occurred, attributing TCR associations to individual alleles was difficult. A further reported finding was that TCR beta sequences accurately predicted the HLA-A and HLA-B alleles for most subjects in the first cohort. According to a later analysis, TCR association rates differed among HLA loci, with DRB1 alleles showing the most associated TCRs and HLA-C alleles showing the fewest. Immune exposure information for the cohort was limited to CMV serostatus.

A distance of 7 bases separates the germline ends of V and J, which lose 2 bases and 5 bases respectively. The CDR3 covers 13 residues, taking in both the cysteine and the phenylalanine. Just CDR3 DNA is preserved here, 39 bases in frame from base 1. This clone was seen a few times. What this receptor recognizes is not known. No quality values exist for individual bases; no much larger clone is one base distant. In total, roughly 670 healthy bone marrow donors made up the cohort. At the time of sampling, all cohort members were nominally healthy, though unrecorded immune exposures were likely present. The donor tested CMV seropositive, placing the donor among the approximately 290 seropositive members of the cohort. A peripheral blood sample was provided by each donor, and peripheral blood mononuclear cells were used for TCR beta sequencing. Genomic DNA extraction from the blood cell samples was performed with the Qiagen DNeasy Blood Extraction Kit.

Receptor libraries were prepared by the immunoSEQ multiplex PCR assay. A mixture of 60 forward primers for TCR Vbeta segments and 13 reverse primers for TCR Jbeta segments was used in the multiplex PCR. The CDR3 region of rearranged TCR beta genes was amplified from genomic DNA by a multiplex PCR assay. On the Illumina HiSeq System, the amplified TCR beta libraries were sequenced as 87-base-pair reads. The paper's processing steps were these. A later analysis tallied 70 million to 100 million unique TCR beta chains across the 666 repertoires, and around 10 million of those chains were shared by two or more donors. Raw reads were error-corrected and collapsed into unique sequences with a nearest-neighbor algorithm that merged closely related sequences to remove PCR and sequencing errors. V, D and J gene segments were assigned by aligning CDR3 sequences to IMGT reference sequences. For a sequence to be retained, at least a six-nucleotide match to both a V gene segment and a J gene segment was required. A rearrangement was called productive if the CDR3 had no stop codons and remained in frame with V and J, and every other rearrangement was called non-productive. Following IMGT convention, CDR3 was defined as the stretch from the second conserved V-encoded cysteine to the conserved J-encoded phenylalanine. Sequences without an unambiguous match to a single V gene segment were excluded from the earlier analysis of over 500 of the donors. In an earlier analysis of approximately 590 of the donors, V segments were called functional above 56.7% productive rearrangements and were called segregating when the between-donor standard deviation exceeded 5%. A statistical classification framework was built for diagnosing cytomegalovirus status from the catalog of TCR beta chain sequences. V and J gene assignment, in a later analysis, came from comparing TCR nucleotide sequences with IMGT/GENE-DB human TR gene sequences. In a later analysis, CDR3 sequences and most-parsimonious VDJ recombination scenarios were assigned using the TCRdist pipeline. In a later analysis, each TCR beta chain was defined by its CDR3 amino acid sequence together with its V-gene family, and reads lacking a unique V-gene family were excluded. As a way to deal with suspected cross-contamination and a sequencing artifact, a later analysis dropped 450 to 600 nucleotide sequences that were highly shared and had low generation probability. A later analysis calculated a clonal expansion index for each public chain from normalized within-repertoire ranks of inferred template counts. In a later analysis, generation probabilities were computed using a VDJ recombination model fitted to out-of-frame rearrangements, and the results were checked against IGoR. In a later analysis, TCR-TCR, TCR-HLA and TCR-CMV co-occurrence was scored with hypergeometric tests, and a repertoire-size bias correction was applied to TCR pairs. In a later analysis, false discovery rates were estimated by permuting HLA or CMV assignments 20 times. In a later analysis, co-occurring TCRs were grouped using DBSCAN, with TCRdist sequence similarity added in when clustering inside HLA-allele-positive subsets. Repertoires with fewer than 30,000 or more than 120,000 public chains were left out of co-occurrence clustering, as were about 5 repertoires with anomalous nucleotide sharing. TCRdb retrieved this table from immuneACCESS and kept in-frame rearrangements only. Not all clones are present; in checked studies, unresolved V genes account for under half, and no reason is known for the remainder. D and trimming were read from the DNA, whereas the V and J calls and clone size are those reported in that table. In all, the sample holds 130,000 to 150,000 clones, and 60% to 80% of those were seen once. The top ten hold roughly 6.7% of the sample.

The clonotype originates from a woman in her thirties or forties in good health and CMV-seropositive. Material: PBMCs. The rearranged segments are TRBV6-7 and TRBJ2-4, with TRBD2 tentatively as D gene (5 bases match). TRBV6-7 carries the ORF label, with uncertain function. The DNA reads as follows: TGTGCCAGCAGTTACGGAGGCCAAAACATTCAGTACTTC. Its product reads: CASSYGGQNIQYF.